This passage covers 12 T cell receptor beta chains from one sample sequenced in a study of blood T cell repertoires in COVID-19. Profiling relied on immunoSEQ multiplex PCR, and the TCRdb table lists in-frame clones only, not all of them. The sample carries over 200,000 clones, around 90% recorded once. The specimen sequenced was peripheral blood. The receptors come from a human donor in a cohort sampled during active COVID-19.

This clone has a single count. This chain links TRBV4-1 with TRBJ2-7; TRBD1 agrees at 9 bases. This CDR3 has 15 amino acids. J gave up 3 bases and V 4 bases, and 7 bases lay outside the gene matches. The germline V gene has CDR1 MGHRA and CDR2 YSYEKL. CDR3 in DNA: TGCGCCAGCAGCCTGGGACAGGGTAGGTTCTACGAGCAGTACTTC. It translates to CASSLGQGRFYEQYF.

The rearrangement joins TRBV9 to TRBJ2-2; D gene ambiguous. Germline lookup yields CDR1 SGDLS and CDR2 YYNGEE. The CDR3 spans 13 residues. Trimming shortened V by 0 bases and J by 5 bases, and 5 bases separated the two germline ends. The CDR3, as DNA: TGTGCCAGCAGCGTAGGAGGAACCGGGGAGCTGTTTTTT. This encodes CASSVGGTGELFF.

Here the CDR3 DNA reads TGTGCCAGCAGCCAAGATCCCTCGGCAGGATCAGGGGAGACCCAGTACTTC. Amino acids: CASSQDPSAGSGETQYF. This chain links TRBV3-1 (or the pseudogene TRBV3-2) with TRBJ2-5, with D perhaps matching TRBD1 (5 bases). CDR3 length: 17 residues. Germline V CDR1 and CDR2: LGHDT, YNNKEL (reference sequence). Trimming cost V 0 bases and J 5 bases, with 19 bases left between them.

The chain employs TRBV30 and TRBJ2-3; TRBD2 agrees at 11 bases. Germline V gene lookup returns CDR1 GTSNPN and CDR2 SVGIG (reference sequence). The trim removed 4 bases at V and 3 bases at J, leaving 15 bases unmatched. This CDR3 comprises 18 residues. CDR3 loop: CAWKWVAGGSILTDTQYF. The CDR3 region has the DNA TGTGCCTGGAAGTGGGTAGCGGGGGGGAGTATTTTGACAGATACGCAGTATTTT.

The chain links TRBV5-1 to TRBJ2-1; perhaps TRBD1 as D (5 bases). Germline-derived CDR1 and CDR2 are SGHRS and YFSETQ. The V and J ends lost 0 bases and 4 bases respectively, with 11 bases between them. There are 15 residues in the CDR3. The CDR3 DNA reads TGCGCCAGCAGCTTGGGGCAGGGTATGTACAATGAGCAGTTCTTC. As protein: CASSLGQGMYNEQFF.

The rearrangement uses TRBV3-1 (or the pseudogene TRBV3-2) and TRBJ2-7, with D perhaps TRBD2 (5 bases). Trimming cost V 0 bases and J 7 bases, with 13 bases left between them. CDR1 and CDR2 (germline): LGHDT, YNNKEL (reference sequence). This CDR3 contains 14 residues. The DNA of the CDR3 is TGTGCCAGCAGCCAAGATCCCGGTCCGGGGGAGCAGTACTTC. Amino acid sequence: CASSQDPGPGEQYF.

This chain joins TRBV5-8 and TRBJ1-1; D remains ambiguous. With 0 bases removed from V and 5 bases from J, the gap between germline ends came to 11 bases. Germline CDR1 is SGHTS and CDR2 is YDEGEE. The CDR3 has 14 residues. The CDR3 reads CASSLEYRGTEAFF. The CDR3 DNA reads TGTGCCAGCAGCTTGGAGTATCGAGGAACTGAAGCTTTCTTT.

The J gene is TRBJ1-5, the V gene TRBV6-2 or TRBV6-3; 10 bases are a match to TRBD1. The CDR3 covers 18 residues. Trimming took 2 bases from V and 0 from J; bases not matched to a gene: 7. Germline CDR1 and CDR2: MNHEY and SVGEGT. The CDR3, as DNA: TGTGCCAGCAGTTACCTCGACAGGGGGCCATATAGCAATCAGCCCCAGCATTTT. Translation: CASSYLDRGPYSNQPQHF.

The V call is TRBV9, the J call TRBJ2-3; 9 bases line up with TRBD1. The CDR3 runs 16 residues. Germline-derived CDR1 and CDR2 are SGDLS and YYNGEE. The ends lost 3 bases at V and 4 bases at J; junction bases unmatched: 9. CDR3 nucleotides: TGTGCCAGCAGCGCCCGTACAGGGGGCGTCGCAGATACGCAGTATTTT. Protein: CASSARTGGVADTQYF.

The chain recombines TRBV15 with TRBJ2-3; 10 positions agree with TRBD2. The length of the CDR3 is 15 residues. V dropped 6 bases and J dropped 5; count of bases not matched to a gene: 8. Germline V gene data show CDR1 as LNHNV and CDR2 as YYDKDF (reference sequence). CDR3 protein: CATRTWGLARDTQYF. The CDR3 DNA is TGTGCCACCAGAACCTGGGGACTAGCGAGAGATACGCAGTATTTT.

V gene TRBV25-1 combines with J gene TRBJ2-7, with TRBD1 matching over 7 bases. V shed 1 base, J shed 2 bases, and the junction held 2 bases outside the gene matches. Germline V lookup: CDR1 MGHDK, CDR2 SYGVNS. This CDR3 spans 14 amino acids. In nucleotides, the CDR3 is TGTGCCAGCAGTGAATGGGGACAGCCCTACGAGCAGTACTTC. It encodes CASSEWGQPYEQYF.

V usage is TRBV14 and J usage is TRBJ2-3, with unresolved D. V was trimmed by 0 bases and J by 7 bases, leaving 5 bases between them. CDR1 SGHDN and CDR2 FVKESK come from the germline V gene. This CDR3 is built from 12 residues. The DNA of the CDR3 is TGTGCCAGCAGCCAAGATTCATATACGCAGTATTTT. It is translated as CASSQDSYTQYF.